This T cell receptor (beta chain) is from a study of blood T cell repertoires in COVID-19. In the study overall: Samples came from the United States, Italy and Spain, spanning acute and convalescent COVID-19. Nucleic acid was either cDNA or gDNA, and it came from T cells, B-cell-depleted T cells, or PBMCs.

Authors' processing steps: Scientists estimated how many nucleated cells there were by amplifying reference gene primers. Assay: immunoSEQ multiplex PCR; the TCRdb copy retains only in-frame clones and omits some. V and J calls and clone size are as listed in that table; D and trimming were resolved from the DNA. The sample contains some 360,000 clones, 80% to 90% of which appear only once. Seattle researchers signed up patients amid active infection and tracked them longitudinally. With V trimmed by 7 bases and J by 7 bases, 12 bases remained unmatched. The CDR3 runs 14 residues. The germline V gene has CDR1 GTSNPN and CDR2 SVGIG (reference sequence).

The sequence was obtained from a woman aged 55-70 years with COVID-19, enrolled during active disease. V is TRBV30 and J is TRBJ2-2; 7 bases fit TRBD2. The specimen was peripheral blood. The CDR3 bases are TGTGCCTCCCGCTGGGGAGGGGACTTCGGGGAGCTGTTTTTT. Its protein is CASRWGGDFGELFF.